This T cell receptor (beta chain) was observed in a study of OX40 agonist ivuxolimab in advanced cancers. V lost 2 bases, J lost 3 bases, and 3 bases stayed unmatched. This CDR3 region has 16 residues. Germline V gene sequence: CDR1 MDHEN, CDR2 SYDVKM. Measured with immunoSEQ multiplex PCR; TCRdb has only the in-frame clones, and not every one. The data show over 75,000 clones, 85% to 95% seen once. The sample consisted of CD4+ or CD8+ T cells sorted from blood, taken in a trial of the OX40 agonist ivuxolimab. The chain joins TRBV28 to TRBJ2-1; 11 nucleotides agree with TRBD2. The TCR sequence derives from an adult with an advanced solid tumor such as melanoma, head and neck, liver or kidney cancer. The CDR3 DNA reads as TGTGCCAGCAGTTTACCGGGGACTAGCGGCTACAATGAGCAGTTCTTC. This gives the protein CASSLPGTSGYNEQFF.